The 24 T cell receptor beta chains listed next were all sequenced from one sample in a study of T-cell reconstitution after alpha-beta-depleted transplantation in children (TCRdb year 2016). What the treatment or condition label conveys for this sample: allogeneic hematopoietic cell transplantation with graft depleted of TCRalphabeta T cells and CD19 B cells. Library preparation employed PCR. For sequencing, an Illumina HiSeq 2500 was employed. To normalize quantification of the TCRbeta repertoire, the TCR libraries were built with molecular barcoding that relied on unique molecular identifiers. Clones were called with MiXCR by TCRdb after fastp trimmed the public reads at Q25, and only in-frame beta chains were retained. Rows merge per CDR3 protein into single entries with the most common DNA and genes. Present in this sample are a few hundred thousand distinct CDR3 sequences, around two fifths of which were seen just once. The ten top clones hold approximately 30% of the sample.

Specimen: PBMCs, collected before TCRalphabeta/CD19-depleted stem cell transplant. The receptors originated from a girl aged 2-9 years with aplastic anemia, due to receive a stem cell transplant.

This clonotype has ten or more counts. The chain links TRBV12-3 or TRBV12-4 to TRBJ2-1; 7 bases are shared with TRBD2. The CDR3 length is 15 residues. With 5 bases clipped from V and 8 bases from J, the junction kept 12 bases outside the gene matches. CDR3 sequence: CASSPPGREMDEQFF. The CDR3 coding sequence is TGTGCCAGCAGTCCCCCCGGGCGGGAGATGGATGAGCAGTTCTTC.

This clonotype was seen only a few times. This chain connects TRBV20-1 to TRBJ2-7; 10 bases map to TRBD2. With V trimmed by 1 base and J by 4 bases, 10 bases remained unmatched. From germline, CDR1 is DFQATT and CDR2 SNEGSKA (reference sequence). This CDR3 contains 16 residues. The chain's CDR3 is CSARGMGAGGPYEQYF. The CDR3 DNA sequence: TGCAGTGCTAGAGGGATGGGAGCGGGAGGGCCTTACGAGCAGTACTTC.

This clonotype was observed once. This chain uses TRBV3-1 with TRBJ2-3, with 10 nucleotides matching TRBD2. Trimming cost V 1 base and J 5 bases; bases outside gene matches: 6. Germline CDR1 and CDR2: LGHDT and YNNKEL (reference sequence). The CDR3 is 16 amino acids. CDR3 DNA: TGTGCCAGCAGCCAAGCTAGCGGGGGCCCCAGAGATACGCAGTATTTT. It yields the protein CASSQASGGPRDTQYF.

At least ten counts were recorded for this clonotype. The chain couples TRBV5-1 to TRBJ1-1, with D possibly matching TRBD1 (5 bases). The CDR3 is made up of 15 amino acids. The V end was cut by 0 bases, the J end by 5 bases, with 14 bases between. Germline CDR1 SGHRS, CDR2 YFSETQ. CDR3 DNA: TGCGCCAGCAGCTTGGTTCAGGGTCGGTCGACTGAAGCTTTCTTT. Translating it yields CASSLVQGRSTEAFF.

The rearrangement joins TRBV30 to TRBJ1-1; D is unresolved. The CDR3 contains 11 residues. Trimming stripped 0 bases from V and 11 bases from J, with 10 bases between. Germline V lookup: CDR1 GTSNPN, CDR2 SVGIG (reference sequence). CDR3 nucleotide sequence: TGTGCCTGGAGTGTAAGGTGGGATGCTTTCTTT. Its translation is CAWSVRWDAFF.

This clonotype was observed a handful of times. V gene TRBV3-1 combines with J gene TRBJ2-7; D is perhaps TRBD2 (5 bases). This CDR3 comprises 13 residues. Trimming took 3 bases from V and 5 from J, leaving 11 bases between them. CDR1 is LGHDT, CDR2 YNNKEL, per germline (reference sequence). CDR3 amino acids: CASSQRGIHEQYF. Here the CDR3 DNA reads TGTGCCAGCAGCCAGAGAGGGATCCACGAGCAGTACTTC.

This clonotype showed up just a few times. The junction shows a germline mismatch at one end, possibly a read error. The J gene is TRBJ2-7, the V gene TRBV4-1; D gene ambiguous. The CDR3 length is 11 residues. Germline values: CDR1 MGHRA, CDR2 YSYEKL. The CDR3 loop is CASSQETHLHF. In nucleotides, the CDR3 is TGCGCCAGCAGCCAAGAGACTCATCTTCATTTC.

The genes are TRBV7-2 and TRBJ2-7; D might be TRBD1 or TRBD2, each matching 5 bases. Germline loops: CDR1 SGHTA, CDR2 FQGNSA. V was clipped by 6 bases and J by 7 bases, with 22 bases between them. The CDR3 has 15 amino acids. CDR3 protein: CASSATGTVPREQYF. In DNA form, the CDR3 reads TGTGCCAGCAGTGCCACTGGGACCGTCCCTCGGGAGCAGTACTTC.

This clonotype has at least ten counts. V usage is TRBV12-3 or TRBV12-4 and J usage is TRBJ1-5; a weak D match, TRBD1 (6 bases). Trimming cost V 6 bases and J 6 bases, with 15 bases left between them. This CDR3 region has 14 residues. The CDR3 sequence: CASSLQGGGQPQHF. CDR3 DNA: TGTGCCAGCAGCCTACAGGGAGGGGGTCAGCCCCAGCATTTT.

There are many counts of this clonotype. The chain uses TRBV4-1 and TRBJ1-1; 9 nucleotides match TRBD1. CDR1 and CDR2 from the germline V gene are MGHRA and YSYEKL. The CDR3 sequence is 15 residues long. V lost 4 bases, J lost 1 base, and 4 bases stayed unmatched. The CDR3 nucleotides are TGCGCCAGCAGCCGCGGACAGGGGTGGAACACTGAAGCTTTCTTT. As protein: CASSRGQGWNTEAFF.

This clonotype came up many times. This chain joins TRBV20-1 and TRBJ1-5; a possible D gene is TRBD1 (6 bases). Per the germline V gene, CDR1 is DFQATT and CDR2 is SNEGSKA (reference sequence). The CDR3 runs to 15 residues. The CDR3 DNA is TGCAGCGTCCAAGGATTACAGGGCGGGTATCAGCCCCAGCATTTT. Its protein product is CSVQGLQGGYQPQHF.

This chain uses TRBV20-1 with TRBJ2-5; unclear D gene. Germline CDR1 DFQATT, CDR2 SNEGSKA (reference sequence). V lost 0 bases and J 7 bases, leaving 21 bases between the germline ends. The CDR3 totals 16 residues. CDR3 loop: CSARDWGIPSVWTQYF. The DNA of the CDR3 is TGCAGTGCTAGAGACTGGGGTATCCCCAGTGTGTGGACCCAGTACTTC.

CDR3 sequence (DNA): TGCAGTGCTAGAGGGGGGGGAGGGGACACTGAAGCTTTCTTT. Its translation is CSARGGGGDTEAFF. This chain connects TRBV20-1 to TRBJ1-1; a possible D gene is TRBD1 (5 bases). In germline, CDR1 is DFQATT, CDR2 SNEGSKA (reference sequence). V lost 1 base to trimming and J lost 3 bases, with 12 bases between them. The CDR3 runs to 14 residues.

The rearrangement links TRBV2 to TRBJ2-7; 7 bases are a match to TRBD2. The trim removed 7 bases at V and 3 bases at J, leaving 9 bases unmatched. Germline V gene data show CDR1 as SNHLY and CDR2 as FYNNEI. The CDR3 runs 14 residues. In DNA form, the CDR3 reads TGTGCCAGCATATTAGAGCGGGGCATCTACGAGCAGTACTTC. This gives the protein CASILERGIYEQYF.

The CDR3 protein is CASSLFASRNPYEQYF. CDR3 coding DNA: TGCGCCAGCAGCTTGTTCGCTAGCAGGAATCCCTACGAGCAGTACTTC. This chain links TRBV5-1 with TRBJ2-7, with D possibly TRBD2 on 5 matching bases. Trimming took off 1 base at V and 2 bases at J, with 16 bases between the two ends. This CDR3 has 16 residues. CDR1 is SGHRS and CDR2 is YFSETQ in the germline V gene.

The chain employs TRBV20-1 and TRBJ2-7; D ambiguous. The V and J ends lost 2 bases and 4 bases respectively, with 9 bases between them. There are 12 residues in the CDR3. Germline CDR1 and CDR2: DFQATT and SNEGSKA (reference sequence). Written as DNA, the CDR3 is TGCAGTGCTAGAAAAAAGGGATACGAGCAGTACTTC. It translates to CSARKKGYEQYF.

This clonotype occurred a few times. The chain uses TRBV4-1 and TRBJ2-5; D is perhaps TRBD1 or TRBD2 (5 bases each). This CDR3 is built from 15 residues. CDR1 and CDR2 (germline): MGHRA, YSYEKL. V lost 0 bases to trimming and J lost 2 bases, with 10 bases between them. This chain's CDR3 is CASSQEGRSQETQYF. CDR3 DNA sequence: TGCGCCAGCAGCCAAGAGGGACGTAGTCAAGAGACCCAGTACTTC.

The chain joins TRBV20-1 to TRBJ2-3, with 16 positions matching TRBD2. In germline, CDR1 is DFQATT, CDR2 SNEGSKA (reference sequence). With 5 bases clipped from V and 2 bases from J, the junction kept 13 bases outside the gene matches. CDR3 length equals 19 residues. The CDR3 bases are TGCAGTGCTCCTCCCCCCGCGGGACTAGCGGGGGGGACCACAGATACGCAGTATTTT. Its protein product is CSAPPPAGLAGGTTDTQYF.

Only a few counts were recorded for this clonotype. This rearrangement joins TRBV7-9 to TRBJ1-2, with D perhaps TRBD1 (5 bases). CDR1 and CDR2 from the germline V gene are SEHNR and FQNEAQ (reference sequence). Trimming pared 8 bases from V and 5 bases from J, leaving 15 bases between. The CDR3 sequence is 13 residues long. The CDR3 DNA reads TGTGCCAGCGAGCAAGGGGTCCTTTATGGCTACACCTTC. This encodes CASEQGVLYGYTF.

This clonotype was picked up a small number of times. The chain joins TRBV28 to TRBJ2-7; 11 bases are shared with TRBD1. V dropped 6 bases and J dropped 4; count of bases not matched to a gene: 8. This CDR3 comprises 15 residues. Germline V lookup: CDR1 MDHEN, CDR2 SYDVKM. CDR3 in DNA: TGTGCCAGCAGGAGCCGGGACAGGGGGTTGTACGAGCAGTACTTC. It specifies CASRSRDRGLYEQYF. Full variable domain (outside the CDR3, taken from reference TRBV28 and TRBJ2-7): DVKVTQSSRYLVKRTGEKVFLECVQDMDHENMFWYRQDPGLGLRLIYFSYDVKMKEKGDIPEGYSVSREKKERFSLILESASTNQTSMYLCASRSRDRGLYEQYFGPGTRLTVT.

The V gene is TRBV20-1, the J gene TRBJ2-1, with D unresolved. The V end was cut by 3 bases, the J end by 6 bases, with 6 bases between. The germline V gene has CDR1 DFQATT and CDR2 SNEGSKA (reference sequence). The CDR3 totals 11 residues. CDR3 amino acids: CSASVVNEQFF. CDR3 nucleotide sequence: TGCAGTGCTAGTGTAGTCAATGAGCAGTTCTTC.

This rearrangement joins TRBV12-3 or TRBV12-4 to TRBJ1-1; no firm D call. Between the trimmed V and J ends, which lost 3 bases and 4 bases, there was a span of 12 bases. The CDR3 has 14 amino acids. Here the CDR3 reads CASSFRAGVTEAFF. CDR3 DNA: TGTGCCAGCAGTTTTCGGGCAGGCGTCACTGAAGCTTTCTTT.

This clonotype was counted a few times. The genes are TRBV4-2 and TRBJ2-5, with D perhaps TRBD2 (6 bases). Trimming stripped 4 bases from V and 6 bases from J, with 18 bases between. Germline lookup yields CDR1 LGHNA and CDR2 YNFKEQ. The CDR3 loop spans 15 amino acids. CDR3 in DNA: TGTGCCAGCAGCCCTCAATCGGGGGTAAGACAGACCCAGTACTTC. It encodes CASSPQSGVRQTQYF.

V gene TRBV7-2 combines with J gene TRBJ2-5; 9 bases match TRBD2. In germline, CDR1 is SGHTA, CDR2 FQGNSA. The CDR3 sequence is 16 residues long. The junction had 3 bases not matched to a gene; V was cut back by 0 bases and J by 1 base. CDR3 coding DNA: TGTGCCAGCAGCTTAGCACTAGCGGGTGCCCAAGAGACCCAGTACTTC. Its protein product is CASSLALAGAQETQYF.